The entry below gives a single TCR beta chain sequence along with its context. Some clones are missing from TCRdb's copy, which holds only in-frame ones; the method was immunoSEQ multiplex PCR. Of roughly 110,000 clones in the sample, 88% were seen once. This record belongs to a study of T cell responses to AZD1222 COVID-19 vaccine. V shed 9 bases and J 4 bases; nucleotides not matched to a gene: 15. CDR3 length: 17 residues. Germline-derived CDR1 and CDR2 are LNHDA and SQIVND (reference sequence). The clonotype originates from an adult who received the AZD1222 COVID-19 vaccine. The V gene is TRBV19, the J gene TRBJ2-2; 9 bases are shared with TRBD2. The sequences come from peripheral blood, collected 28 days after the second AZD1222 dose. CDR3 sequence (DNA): TGTGCCAGCTCCCTTCCTAGCGGGGCAAACCCCACCGGGGAGCTGTTTTTT. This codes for CASSLPSGANPTGELFF.